This TCR beta chain appears in the sequencing data of a study of T cells after yellow fever vaccination. Study observations and caveats: Abundant clonotypes from the bulk population could get into FACS-sorted repertoires as contaminants.

This clonotype was observed a handful of times. Antigen specificity is unknown. Germline V gives CDR1 MGHRA, CDR2 YSYEKL. With 0 bases clipped from V and 0 bases from J, the junction kept 11 bases outside the gene matches. CDR3 size: 19 residues. TCRdb itself ran the 5' RACE reads through MiXCR, one entry per CDR3 protein. There are 300,000 to 350,000 distinct CDR3 sequences in the sample; approximately 4.2% occur only once, and 20% to 25% lies in the top ten. This TCR was recovered from a man between 18 and 29 years old who received the YFV17D yellow fever vaccine. This specimen was PBMCs, taken 5 days after the yellow fever booster vaccination. The chain has TRBV4-1 and TRBJ2-3; 8 positions match TRBD2. The CDR3 is CASSQDTSGGFPSTDTQYF. CDR3 in DNA: TGCGCCAGCAGCCAAGATACGAGCGGGGGATTCCCTAGCACAGATACGCAGTATTTT.